What follows are 3 T cell receptor beta chains derived from one specimen sequenced in a study of technical replicates of blood from a few donors. Sequencing was performed with immunoSEQ multiplex PCR; in TCRdb, only in-frame clones are kept and a portion is missing. The sample carries 91,000 or so clones, about 94% recorded once. Sequenced input: T cells isolated from PBMCs. The receptor source for this set is a human donor in good health.

The CDR3 nucleotides are TGTGCCAGCACCTCCGGGACAGGGTCCCACGAGCAGTACTTC. It translates to CASTSGTGSHEQYF. The chain has TRBV6-5 and TRBJ2-7; 9 nucleotides match TRBD1. J gave up 5 bases and V 7 bases, and 9 bases lay outside the gene matches. This CDR3 contains 14 residues. In germline, CDR1 is MNHEY, CDR2 SVGAGI.

The chain carries TRBV28 and TRBJ2-3, with 9 bases identical to TRBD2. CDR1 MDHEN and CDR2 SYDVKM come from the germline V gene. The CDR3 consists of 17 residues. After removal of 5 bases from V and 5 bases from J, the junction contained 14 bases not matched to a gene. The CDR3 region has the DNA TGTGCCAGCAGTCCCCCTAACATAGCGGGAGACGTAGATACGCAGTATTTT. Translated: CASSPPNIAGDVDTQYF.

In its sample, this clone was seen once. The chain employs TRBV28 and TRBJ1-1; 9 nucleotides align to TRBD1. CDR3 length equals 18 residues. Germline CDR1 is MDHEN and CDR2 is SYDVKM. The V and J ends lost 3 bases and 1 base, in that order; junction bases with no gene match: 12. CDR3: CASSFDVLGTGPNTEAFF. The CDR3 nucleotides read TGTGCCAGCAGTTTCGACGTCCTGGGGACAGGGCCGAACACTGAAGCTTTCTTT.